Following are 7 T cell receptor beta chains from one sample sequenced in a study of T cells after yellow fever vaccination. From the 5' RACE reads, TCRdb called clonotypes with MiXCR, one entry per CDR3 protein. The profile shows about 320,000 distinct CDR3 sequences, about 4.5% of them singletons. This material consisted of PBMCs, taken 15 days after the yellow fever booster vaccination. These receptors were collected from a man aged 18 to 29 who received the YFV17D yellow fever vaccine.

The table lists this clonotype with many counts. The chain is built from TRBV20-1 and TRBJ2-3; perhaps TRBD2 as D (6 bases). Trimming cost V 3 bases and J 1 base, with 8 bases left between them. The length of the CDR3 is 13 residues. The germline gives CDR1 DFQATT, CDR2 SNEGSKA (reference sequence). For the CDR3, the DNA is TGCAGTGCTAGTAGCGGTGGCACAGATACGCAGTATTTT. This encodes CSASSGGTDTQYF.

The sample holds many counts of this clonotype. Written as DNA, the CDR3 is TGTGCCAGCAGGCCGACTTCCGGAAACACCATATATTTT. It is translated as CASRPTSGNTIYF. This rearrangement joins TRBV12-3 or TRBV12-4 to TRBJ1-3, with D unresolved. Trimming pared 6 bases from V and 4 bases from J, leaving 10 bases between. This CDR3 has 13 residues.

This rearrangement joins TRBV7-2 to TRBJ2-6; D not certain. The CDR3 has 16 amino acids. With 4 bases removed from V and 1 base from J, the gap between germline ends came to 11 bases. Germline CDR1 reads SGHTA; CDR2 reads FQGNSA. The CDR3 reads CASSSQGRSGANVLTF. The CDR3 DNA reads TGTGCCAGCAGCTCACAAGGGCGATCTGGGGCCAACGTCCTGACTTTC.

This sequence joins TRBV5-4 and TRBJ2-2; TRBD1 agrees at 7 bases. CDR3 size: 16 residues. Germline V lookup: CDR1 SGHNT, CDR2 YYREEE (reference sequence). J was trimmed by 0 bases and V by 4 bases; bases with no gene match: 6. The CDR3 region has the DNA TGTGCCAGCAGCCCCAGACAGGGATCGAACACCGGGGAGCTGTTTTTT. Its protein is CASSPRQGSNTGELFF.

This clonotype has just a few counts. The V and J genes are TRBV7-2 and TRBJ1-4; tentatively, D is TRBD1 (5 bases). Germline values: CDR1 SGHTA, CDR2 FQGNSA. V was cut by 2 bases and J by 7 bases, with 14 bases left in between. The CDR3 consists of 15 residues. This chain's CDR3 is CASSLTAGRGEKLFF. CDR3 nucleotides: TGTGCCAGCAGCTTAACGGCGGGGAGGGGTGAAAAACTGTTTTTT.

This clonotype was observed at least ten times. The chain recombines TRBV28 with TRBJ2-3, with 8 bases lining up with TRBD2. Germline trimming cut 4 bases from V and 3 bases from J; bases unmatched to any gene: 9. The CDR3 runs to 16 residues. Germline V gene data show CDR1 as MDHEN and CDR2 as SYDVKM. CDR3 region: CASSSGRRGVTDTQYF. The CDR3 DNA follows: TGTGCCAGCAGTTCCGGAAGGCGGGGGGTTACAGATACGCAGTATTTT.

This clonotype occurred many times. V and J are TRBV6-6 and TRBJ2-7; TRBD1 matches 11 bases. Germline loops: CDR1 MNHNY, CDR2 SVGAGI (reference sequence). The CDR3 is 15 amino acids. V trimming: 6 bases; J trimming: 3 bases; junction bases outside the gene matches: 7. CDR3 in DNA: TGTGCCAGCAGGCCCGGACAGGGGGCCTACTACGAGCAGTACGTC. Protein sequence: CASRPGQGAYYEQYV.